The 5 T cell receptor beta chains reported below all come from one sample, sequenced in a study of blood T cell repertoires in COVID-19. Using immunoSEQ multiplex PCR, the repertoire was profiled, and TCRdb retains in-frame clones only, with some absent. The repertoire holds some 97,000 clones, with 90% as singletons. The sequencing input was peripheral blood. The source is a man in his fifties or sixties with acute or convalescent COVID-19.

V is TRBV12-3 or TRBV12-4 and J is TRBJ1-2, with a weak D call TRBD1 (5 bases). Trimming took 6 bases from V and 7 from J, leaving 15 bases between them. The CDR3 is 13 amino acids. Here the CDR3 reads CASRRAGGSGYTF. As DNA, the CDR3 is TGTGCCAGCAGACGGGCGGGGGGTAGTGGCTACACCTTC.

This clone was observed once. The chain has TRBV24-1 and TRBJ1-1, with TRBD1 as a possible D gene (6 bases). Germline CDR1 reads KGHDR; CDR2 reads SFDVKD. Trimming cost V 2 bases and J 7 bases, with 10 bases left between them. This CDR3 spans 13 amino acids. In nucleotides, the CDR3 is TGTGCCACCAGTGATTGGGGGACATTTGAAGCTTTCTTT. As protein: CATSDWGTFEAFF.

V gene TRBV27 combines with J gene TRBJ2-5, with TRBD2 matching 12 bases. The CDR3 is 15 amino acids. Looked up from germline, CDR1 is MNHEY and CDR2 is SMNVEV (reference sequence). V lost 5 bases and J lost 3; bases outside the gene matches: 4. CDR3 in amino acids: CASSNRLAGEETQYF. DNA for the CDR3: TGTGCCAGCAGTAACAGACTAGCGGGAGAAGAGACCCAGTACTTC.

The chain employs TRBV19 and TRBJ1-5; 7 nucleotides match TRBD1. CDR1 is LNHDA and CDR2 is SQIVND in the germline V gene (reference sequence). The CDR3 is 16 residues long. V was pared by 4 bases and J by 4 bases, with 10 bases of the junction left unmatched. CDR3 in amino acids: CASSTLRTGLNQPQHF. The CDR3 DNA reads as TGTGCCAGTAGTACCCTTCGGACAGGTCTGAATCAGCCCCAGCATTTT.

The V call is TRBV7-9, the J call TRBJ2-1, with TRBD2 matching over 7 bases. CDR1 and CDR2 (germline): SEHNR, FQNEAQ (reference sequence). The CDR3 is 14 residues long. With V trimmed by 7 bases and J by 9 bases, 12 bases remained unmatched. The CDR3: CASKREGGRFEQFF. In nucleotides, the CDR3 is TGTGCCAGCAAAAGGGAGGGAGGGCGCTTTGAGCAGTTCTTC. Drawing the rest from reference TRBV7-9 and TRBJ2-1, the complete variable domain is DTGVSQNPRHKITKRGQNVTFRCDPISEHNRLYWYRQTLGQGPEFLTYFQNEAQLEKSRLLSDRFSAERPKGSFSTLEIQRTEQGDSAMYLCASKREGGRFEQFFGPGTRLTVL.